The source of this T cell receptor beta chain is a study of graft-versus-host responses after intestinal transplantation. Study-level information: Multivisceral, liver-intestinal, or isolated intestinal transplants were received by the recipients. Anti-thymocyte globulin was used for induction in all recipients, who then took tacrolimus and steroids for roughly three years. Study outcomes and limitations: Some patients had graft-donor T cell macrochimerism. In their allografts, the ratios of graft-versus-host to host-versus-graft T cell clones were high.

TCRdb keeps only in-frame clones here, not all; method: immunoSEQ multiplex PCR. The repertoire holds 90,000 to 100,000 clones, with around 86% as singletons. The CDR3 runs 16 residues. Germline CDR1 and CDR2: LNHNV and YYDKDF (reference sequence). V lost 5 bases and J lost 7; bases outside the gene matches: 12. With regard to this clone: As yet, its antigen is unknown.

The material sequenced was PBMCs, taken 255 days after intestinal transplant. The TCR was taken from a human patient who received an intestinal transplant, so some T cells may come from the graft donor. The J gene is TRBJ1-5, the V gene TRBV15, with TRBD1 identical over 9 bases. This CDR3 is CATSPPGTGMIQPQHF. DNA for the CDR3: TGTGCCACCAGCCCCCCGGGGACAGGGATGATACAGCCCCAGCATTTT.